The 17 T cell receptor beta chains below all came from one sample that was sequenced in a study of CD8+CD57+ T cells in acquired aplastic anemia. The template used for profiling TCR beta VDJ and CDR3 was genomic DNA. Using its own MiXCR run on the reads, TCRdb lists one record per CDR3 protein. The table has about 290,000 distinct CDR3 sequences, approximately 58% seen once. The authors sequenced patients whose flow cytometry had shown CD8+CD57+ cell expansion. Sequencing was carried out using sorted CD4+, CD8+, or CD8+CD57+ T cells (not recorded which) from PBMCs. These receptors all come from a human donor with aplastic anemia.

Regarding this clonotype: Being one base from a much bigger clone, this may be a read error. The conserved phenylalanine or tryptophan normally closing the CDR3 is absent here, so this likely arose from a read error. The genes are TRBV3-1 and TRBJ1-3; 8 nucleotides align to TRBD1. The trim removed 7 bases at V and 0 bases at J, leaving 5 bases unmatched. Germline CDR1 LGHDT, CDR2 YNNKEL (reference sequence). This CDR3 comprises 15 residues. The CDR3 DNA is TGTGCCAGCACCGATACAGGGGGCTCTGGAAACACCATATATTGT. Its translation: CASTDTGGSGNTIYC.

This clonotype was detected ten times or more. Here the CDR3 reads CASSLEYRLAVYNEQFF. Here the CDR3 DNA reads TGTGCCAGCAGCTTAGAATACCGACTAGCGGTCTACAATGAGCAGTTCTTC. The chain links TRBV7-8 to TRBJ2-1; 9 positions agree with TRBD2. The CDR3 has 17 residues. Germline-derived CDR1 and CDR2 are SGHVS and FQNEAQ. V lost 1 base, J lost 3 bases, and 7 bases stayed unmatched. The variable domain in full, completed from reference TRBV7-8 and TRBJ2-1, reads GAGVSQSPRYKVAKRGQDVALRCDPISGHVSLFWYQQALGQGPEFLTYFQNEAQLDKSGLPSDRFFAERPEGSVSTLKIQRTQQEDSAVYLCASSLEYRLAVYNEQFFGPGTRLTVL.

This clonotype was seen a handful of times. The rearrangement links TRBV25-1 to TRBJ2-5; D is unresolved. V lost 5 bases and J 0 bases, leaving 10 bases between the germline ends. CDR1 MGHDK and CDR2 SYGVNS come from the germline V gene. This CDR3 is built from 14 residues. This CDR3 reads CASSYSRYQETQYF. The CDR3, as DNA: TGTGCCAGCAGTTACAGCAGGTACCAAGAGACCCAGTACTTC.

CDR3 in DNA: TGTGCCGTCGGACAGGTGGAAGGCTACACCTTC. Protein: CAVGQVEGYTF. The V call is TRBV10-3, the J call TRBJ1-2; TRBD1 matches at 7 bases. Trimming removed 11 bases from V and 8 bases from J; junction bases left unmatched: 8. Looked up from germline, CDR1 is ENHRY and CDR2 is SYGVKD. This CDR3 contains 11 residues.

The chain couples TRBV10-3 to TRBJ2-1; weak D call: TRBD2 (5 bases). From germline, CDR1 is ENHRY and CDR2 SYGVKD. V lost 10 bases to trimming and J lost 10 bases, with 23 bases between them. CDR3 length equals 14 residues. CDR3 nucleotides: TGTGCCACCCGGACGAGGACTGATGGGGAGGAGCAGTTCTTC. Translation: CATRTRTDGEEQFF.

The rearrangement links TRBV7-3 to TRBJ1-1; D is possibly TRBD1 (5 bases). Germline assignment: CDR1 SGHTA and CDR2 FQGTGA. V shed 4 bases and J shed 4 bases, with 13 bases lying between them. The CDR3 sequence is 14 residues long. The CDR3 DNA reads TGTGCCAGCAGCTCACGGGGACGCGGCACTGAAGCTTTCTTT. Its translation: CASSSRGRGTEAFF.

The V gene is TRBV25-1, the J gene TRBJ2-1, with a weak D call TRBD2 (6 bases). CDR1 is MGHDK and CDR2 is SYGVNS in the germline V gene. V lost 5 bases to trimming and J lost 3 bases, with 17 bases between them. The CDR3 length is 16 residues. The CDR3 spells CASSIFAMGLYNEQFF. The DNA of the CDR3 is TGTGCCAGCAGTATATTTGCCATGGGACTCTACAATGAGCAGTTCTTC.

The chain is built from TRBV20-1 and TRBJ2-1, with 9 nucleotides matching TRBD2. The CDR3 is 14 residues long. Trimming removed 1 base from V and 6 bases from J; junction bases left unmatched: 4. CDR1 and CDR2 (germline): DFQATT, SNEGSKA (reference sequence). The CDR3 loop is CSARVGSGGNEQFF. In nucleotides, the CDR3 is TGCAGTGCTAGAGTCGGTAGCGGGGGCAATGAGCAGTTCTTC.

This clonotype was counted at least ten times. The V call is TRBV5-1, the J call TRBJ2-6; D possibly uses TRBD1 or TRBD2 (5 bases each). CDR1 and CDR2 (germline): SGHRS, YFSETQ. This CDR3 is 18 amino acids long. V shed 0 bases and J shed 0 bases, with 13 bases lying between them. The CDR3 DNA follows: TGCGCCAGCAGCTTGGTATTGGGGACCAGCTCTGGGGCCAACGTCCTGACTTTC. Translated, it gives CASSLVLGTSSGANVLTF.

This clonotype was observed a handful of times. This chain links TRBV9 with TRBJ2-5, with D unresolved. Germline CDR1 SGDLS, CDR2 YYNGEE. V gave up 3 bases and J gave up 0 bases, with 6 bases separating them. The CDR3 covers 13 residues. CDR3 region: CASSGADQETQYF. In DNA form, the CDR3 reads TGTGCCAGCAGCGGGGCAGACCAAGAGACCCAGTACTTC.

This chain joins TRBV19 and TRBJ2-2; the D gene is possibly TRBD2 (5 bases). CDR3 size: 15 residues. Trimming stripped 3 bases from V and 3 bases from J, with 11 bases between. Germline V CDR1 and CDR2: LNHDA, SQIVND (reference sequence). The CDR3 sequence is CASSIVGLYTGELFF. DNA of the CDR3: TGTGCCAGTAGTATCGTAGGACTGTACACCGGGGAGCTGTTTTTT.

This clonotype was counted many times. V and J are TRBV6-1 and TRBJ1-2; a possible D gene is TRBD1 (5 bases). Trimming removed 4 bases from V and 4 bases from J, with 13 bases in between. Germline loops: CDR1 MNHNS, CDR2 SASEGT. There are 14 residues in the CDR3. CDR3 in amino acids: CASSVDSFLYGYTF. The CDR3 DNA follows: TGTGCCAGCAGTGTAGACAGCTTCCTCTATGGCTACACCTTC.

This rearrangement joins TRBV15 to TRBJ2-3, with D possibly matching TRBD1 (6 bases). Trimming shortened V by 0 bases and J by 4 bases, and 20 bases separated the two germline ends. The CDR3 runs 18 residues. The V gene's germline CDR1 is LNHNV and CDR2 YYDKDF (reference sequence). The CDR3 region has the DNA TGTGCCACCAGCAGAGATCCCGTTCACCTCACAGGGTCAGATACGCAGTATTTT. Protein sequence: CATSRDPVHLTGSDTQYF.

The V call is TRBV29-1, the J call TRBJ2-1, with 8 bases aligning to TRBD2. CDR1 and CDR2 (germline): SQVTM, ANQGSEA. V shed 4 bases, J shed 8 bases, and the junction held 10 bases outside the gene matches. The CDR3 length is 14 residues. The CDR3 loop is CSVASGSPGDEQFF. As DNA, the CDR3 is TGCAGCGTTGCGAGCGGGAGTCCGGGCGATGAGCAGTTCTTC.

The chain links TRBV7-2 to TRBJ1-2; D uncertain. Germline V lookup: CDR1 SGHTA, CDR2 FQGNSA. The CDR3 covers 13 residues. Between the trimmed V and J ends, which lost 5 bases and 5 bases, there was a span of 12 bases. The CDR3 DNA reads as TGTGCCAGCAGCCATGGCAGGCTGTATGGCTACACCTTC. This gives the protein CASSHGRLYGYTF.

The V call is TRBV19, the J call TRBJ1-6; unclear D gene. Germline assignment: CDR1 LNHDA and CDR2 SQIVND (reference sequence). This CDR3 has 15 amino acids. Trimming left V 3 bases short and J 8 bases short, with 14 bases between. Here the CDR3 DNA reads TGTGCCAGTAGTATCGCTTCGGGCGCGCATTCACCCCTCCACTTT. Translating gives CASSIASGAHSPLHF. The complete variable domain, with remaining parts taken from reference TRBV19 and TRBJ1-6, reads DGGITQSPKYLFRKEGQNVTLSCEQNLNHDAMYWYRQDPGQGLRLIYYSQIVNDFQKGDIAEGYSVSREKKESFPLTVTSAQKNPTAFYLCASSIASGAHSPLHFGNGTRLTVT.

The CDR3: CASGRAPNTGELFF. The CDR3, as DNA: TGTGCCAGTGGTCGGGCCCCGAACACCGGGGAGCTGTTTTTT. V usage is TRBV19 and J usage is TRBJ2-2; D is undetermined. Trimming shortened V by 8 bases and J by 0 bases, and 10 bases separated the two germline ends. The CDR3 consists of 14 residues. Germline loops: CDR1 LNHDA, CDR2 SQIVND (reference sequence).